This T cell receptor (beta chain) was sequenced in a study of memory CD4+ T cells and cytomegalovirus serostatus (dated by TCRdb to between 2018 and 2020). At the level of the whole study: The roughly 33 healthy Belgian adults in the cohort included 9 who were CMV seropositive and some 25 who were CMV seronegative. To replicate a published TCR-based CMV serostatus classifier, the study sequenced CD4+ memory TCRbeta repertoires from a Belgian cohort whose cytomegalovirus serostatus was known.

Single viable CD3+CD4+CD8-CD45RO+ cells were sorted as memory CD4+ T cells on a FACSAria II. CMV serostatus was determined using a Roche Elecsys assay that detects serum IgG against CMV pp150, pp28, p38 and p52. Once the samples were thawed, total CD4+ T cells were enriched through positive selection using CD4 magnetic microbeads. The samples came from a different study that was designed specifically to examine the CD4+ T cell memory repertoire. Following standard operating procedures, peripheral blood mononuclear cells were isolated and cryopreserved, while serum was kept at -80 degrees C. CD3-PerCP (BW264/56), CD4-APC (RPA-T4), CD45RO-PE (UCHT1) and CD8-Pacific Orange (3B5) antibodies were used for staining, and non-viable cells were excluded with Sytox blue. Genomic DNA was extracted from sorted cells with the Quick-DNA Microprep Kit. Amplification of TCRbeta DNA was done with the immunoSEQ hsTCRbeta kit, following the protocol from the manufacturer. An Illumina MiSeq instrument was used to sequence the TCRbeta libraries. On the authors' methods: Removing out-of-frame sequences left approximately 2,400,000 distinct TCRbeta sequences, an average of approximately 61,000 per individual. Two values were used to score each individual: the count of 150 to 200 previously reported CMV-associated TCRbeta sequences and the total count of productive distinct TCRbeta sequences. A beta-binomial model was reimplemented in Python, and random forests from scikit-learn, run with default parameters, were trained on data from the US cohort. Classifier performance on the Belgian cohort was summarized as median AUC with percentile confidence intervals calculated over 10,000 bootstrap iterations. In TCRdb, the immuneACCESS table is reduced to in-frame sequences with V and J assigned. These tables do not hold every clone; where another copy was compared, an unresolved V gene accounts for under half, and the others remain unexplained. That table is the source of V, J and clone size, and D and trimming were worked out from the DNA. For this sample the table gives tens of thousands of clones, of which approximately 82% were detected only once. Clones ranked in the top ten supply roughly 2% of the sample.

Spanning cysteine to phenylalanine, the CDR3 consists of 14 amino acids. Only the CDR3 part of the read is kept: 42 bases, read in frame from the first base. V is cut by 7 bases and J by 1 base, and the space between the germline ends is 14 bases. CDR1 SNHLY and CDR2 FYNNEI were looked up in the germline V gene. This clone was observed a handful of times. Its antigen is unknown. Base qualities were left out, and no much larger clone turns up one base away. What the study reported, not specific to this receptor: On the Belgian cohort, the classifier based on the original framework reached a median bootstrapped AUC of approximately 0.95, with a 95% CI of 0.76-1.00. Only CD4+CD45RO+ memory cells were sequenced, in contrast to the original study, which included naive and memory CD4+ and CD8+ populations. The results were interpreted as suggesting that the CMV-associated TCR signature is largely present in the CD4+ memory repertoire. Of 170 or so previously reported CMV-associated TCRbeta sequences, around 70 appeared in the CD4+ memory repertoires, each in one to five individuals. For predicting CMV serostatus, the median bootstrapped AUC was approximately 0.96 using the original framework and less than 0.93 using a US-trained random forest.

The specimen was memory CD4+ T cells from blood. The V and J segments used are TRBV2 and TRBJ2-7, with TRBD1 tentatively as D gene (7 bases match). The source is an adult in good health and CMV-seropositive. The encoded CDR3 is CASKGGGESYEQYF. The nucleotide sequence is TGTGCCAGCAAAGGAGGGGGCGAATCCTACGAGCAGTACTTC.